This T cell receptor beta chain was captured by sequencing in a study of blood T cells in healthy people across ages. With a J-beta primer mix and a sample-barcoded 5' primer, a second PCR ran about 6 to 11 cycles. Each CDR3 protein gets one entry after TCRdb re-called the 5' RACE reads with MiXCR. The table shows 580,000 or so distinct CDR3 sequences, with around half occurring only once. The sequence was collected from a man older than 75 in good health. Sequencing was done on a sample of blood.

The CDR3 DNA reads TGTGCCAGCAGCGGACTAGCGGGACCAAGCACAGATACGCAGTATTTT. Residues: CASSGLAGPSTDTQYF. The rearrangement joins TRBV7-8 to TRBJ2-3, with 12 bases aligning to TRBD2. Germline V gives CDR1 SGHVS, CDR2 FQNEAQ. Trimming removed 5 bases from V and 0 bases from J; junction bases left unmatched: 3. The CDR3 is 16 residues long.